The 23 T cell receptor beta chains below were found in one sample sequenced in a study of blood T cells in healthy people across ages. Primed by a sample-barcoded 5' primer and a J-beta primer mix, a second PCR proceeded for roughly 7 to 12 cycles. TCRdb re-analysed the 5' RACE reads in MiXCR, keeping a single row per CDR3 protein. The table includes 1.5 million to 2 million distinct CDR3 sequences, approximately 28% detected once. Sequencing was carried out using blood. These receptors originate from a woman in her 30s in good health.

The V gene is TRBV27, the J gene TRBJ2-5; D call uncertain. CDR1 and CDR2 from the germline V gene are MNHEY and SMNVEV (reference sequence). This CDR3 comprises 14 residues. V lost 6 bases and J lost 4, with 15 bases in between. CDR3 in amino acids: CASRPRTGGETQYF. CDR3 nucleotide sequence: TGTGCCAGCAGACCCAGAACGGGTGGAGAGACCCAGTACTTC.

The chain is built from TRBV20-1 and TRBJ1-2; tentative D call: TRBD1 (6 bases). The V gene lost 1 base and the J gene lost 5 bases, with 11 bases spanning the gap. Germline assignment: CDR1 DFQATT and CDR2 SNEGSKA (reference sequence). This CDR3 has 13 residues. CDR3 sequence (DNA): TGCAGTGCTAGAGGGGGGGGCAGATATGGCTACACCTTC. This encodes CSARGGGRYGYTF.

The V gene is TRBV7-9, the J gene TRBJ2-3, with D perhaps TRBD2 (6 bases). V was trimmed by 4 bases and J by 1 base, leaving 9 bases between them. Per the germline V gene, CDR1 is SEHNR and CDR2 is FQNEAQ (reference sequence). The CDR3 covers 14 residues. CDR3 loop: CASSYERGTDTQYF. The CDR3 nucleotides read TGTGCCAGCAGCTATGAGCGGGGCACAGATACGCAGTATTTT.

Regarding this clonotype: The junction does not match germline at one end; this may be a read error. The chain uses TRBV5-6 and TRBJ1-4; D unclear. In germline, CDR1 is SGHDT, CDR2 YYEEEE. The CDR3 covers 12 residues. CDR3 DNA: TGTGCCAGCGGCTTGAGTAGGGAAAAACTGTTTTTT. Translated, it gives CASGLSREKLFF. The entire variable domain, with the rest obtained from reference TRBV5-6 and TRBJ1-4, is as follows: DAGVTQSPTHLIKTRGQQVTLRCSPKSGHDTVSWYQQALGQGPQFIFQYYEEEERQRGNFPDRFSGHQFPNYSSELNVNALLLGDSALYLCASGLSREKLFFGSGTQLSVL.

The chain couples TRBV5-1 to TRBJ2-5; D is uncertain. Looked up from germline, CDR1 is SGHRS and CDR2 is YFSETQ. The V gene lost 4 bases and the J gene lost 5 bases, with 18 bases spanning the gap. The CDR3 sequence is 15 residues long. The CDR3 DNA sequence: TGCGCCAGCAGCAAAGACGTCCGTTCGAGGGAGACCCAGTACTTC. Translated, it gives CASSKDVRSRETQYF.

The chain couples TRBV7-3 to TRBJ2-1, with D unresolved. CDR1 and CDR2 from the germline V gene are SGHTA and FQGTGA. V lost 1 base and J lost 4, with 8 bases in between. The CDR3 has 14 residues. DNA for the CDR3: TGTGCCAGCAGCTTAAATCCAGCTTACAATGAGCAGTTCTTC. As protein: CASSLNPAYNEQFF. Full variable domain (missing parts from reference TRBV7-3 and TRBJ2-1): GAGVSQTPSNKVTEKGKYVELRCDPISGHTALYWYRQSLGQGPEFLIYFQGTGAADDSGLPNDRFFAVRPEGSVSTLKIQRTERGDSAVYLCASSLNPAYNEQFFGPGTRLTVL.

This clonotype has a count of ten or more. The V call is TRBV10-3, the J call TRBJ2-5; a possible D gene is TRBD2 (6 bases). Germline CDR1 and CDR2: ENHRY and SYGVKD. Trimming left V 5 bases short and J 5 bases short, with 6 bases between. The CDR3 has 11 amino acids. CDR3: CAISRGETQYF. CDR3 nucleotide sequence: TGTGCCATCAGTCGGGGGGAGACCCAGTACTTC.

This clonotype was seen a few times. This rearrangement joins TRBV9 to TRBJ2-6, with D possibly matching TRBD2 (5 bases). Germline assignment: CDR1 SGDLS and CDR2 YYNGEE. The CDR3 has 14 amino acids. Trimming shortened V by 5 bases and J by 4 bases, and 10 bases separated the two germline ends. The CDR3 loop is CASRLERGANVLTF. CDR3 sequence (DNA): TGTGCCAGCAGGTTAGAGCGGGGGGCCAACGTCCTGACTTTC.

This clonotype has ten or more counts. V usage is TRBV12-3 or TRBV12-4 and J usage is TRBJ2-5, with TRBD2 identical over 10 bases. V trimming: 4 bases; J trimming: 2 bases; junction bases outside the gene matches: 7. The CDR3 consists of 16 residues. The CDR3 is CASSSRGLATQETQYF. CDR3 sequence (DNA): TGTGCCAGCAGTTCGAGGGGACTAGCGACTCAAGAGACCCAGTACTTC.

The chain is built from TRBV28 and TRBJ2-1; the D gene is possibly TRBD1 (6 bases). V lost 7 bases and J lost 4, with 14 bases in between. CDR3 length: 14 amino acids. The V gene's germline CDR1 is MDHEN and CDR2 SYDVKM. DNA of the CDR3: TGTGCCAGCATGACGGACAGATCATACAATGAGCAGTTCTTC. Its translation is CASMTDRSYNEQFF.

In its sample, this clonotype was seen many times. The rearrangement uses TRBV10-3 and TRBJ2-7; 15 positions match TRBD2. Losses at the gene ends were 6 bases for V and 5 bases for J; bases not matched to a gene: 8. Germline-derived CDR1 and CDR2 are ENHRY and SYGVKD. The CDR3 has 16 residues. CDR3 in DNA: TGTGCCATCAGCCGGACTAGCGGGGGGGCTCTCGACGAGCAGTACTTC. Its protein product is CAISRTSGGALDEQYF.

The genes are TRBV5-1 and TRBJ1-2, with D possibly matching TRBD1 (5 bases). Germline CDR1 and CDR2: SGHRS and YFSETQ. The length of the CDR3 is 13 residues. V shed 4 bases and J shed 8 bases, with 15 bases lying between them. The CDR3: CASSRGHDQGYTF. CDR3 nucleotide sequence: TGCGCCAGCAGCCGAGGACACGATCAGGGCTACACCTTC.

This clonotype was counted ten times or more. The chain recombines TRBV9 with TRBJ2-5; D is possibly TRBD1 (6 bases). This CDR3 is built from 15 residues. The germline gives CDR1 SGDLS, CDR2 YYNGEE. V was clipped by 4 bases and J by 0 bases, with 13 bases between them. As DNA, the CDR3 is TGTGCCAGCAGCCCAGCACAGGGCAACCAAGAGACCCAGTACTTC. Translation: CASSPAQGNQETQYF.

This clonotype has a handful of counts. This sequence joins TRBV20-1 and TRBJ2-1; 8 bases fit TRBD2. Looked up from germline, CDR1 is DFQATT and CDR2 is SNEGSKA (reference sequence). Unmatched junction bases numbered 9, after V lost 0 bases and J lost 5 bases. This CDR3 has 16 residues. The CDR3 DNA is TGCAGTGCTAGAGATCCAGGCGGGACTAGGGACAATGAGCAGTTCTTC. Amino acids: CSARDPGGTRDNEQFF.

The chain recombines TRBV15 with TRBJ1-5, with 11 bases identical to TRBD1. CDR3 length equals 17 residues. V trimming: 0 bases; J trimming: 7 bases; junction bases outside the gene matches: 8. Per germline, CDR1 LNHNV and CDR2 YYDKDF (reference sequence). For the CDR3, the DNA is TGTGCCACCAGCAGAGATGTGGACAGGGGGCCGGGACAGCCCCAGCATTTT. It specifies CATSRDVDRGPGQPQHF.

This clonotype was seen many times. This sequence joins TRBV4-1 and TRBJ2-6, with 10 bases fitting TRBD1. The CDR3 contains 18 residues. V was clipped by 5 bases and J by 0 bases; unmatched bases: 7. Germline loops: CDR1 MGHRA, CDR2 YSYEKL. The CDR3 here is CASSARQGAVSGANVLTF. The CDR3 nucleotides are TGCGCCAGCAGCGCCCGACAGGGGGCCGTCTCTGGGGCCAACGTCCTGACTTTC.

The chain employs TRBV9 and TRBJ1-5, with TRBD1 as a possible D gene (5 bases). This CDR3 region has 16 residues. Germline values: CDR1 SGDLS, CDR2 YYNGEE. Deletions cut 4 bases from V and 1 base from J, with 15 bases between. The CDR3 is CASSFGPGISNQPQHF. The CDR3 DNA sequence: TGTGCCAGCAGCTTCGGTCCAGGGATAAGCAATCAGCCCCAGCATTTT.

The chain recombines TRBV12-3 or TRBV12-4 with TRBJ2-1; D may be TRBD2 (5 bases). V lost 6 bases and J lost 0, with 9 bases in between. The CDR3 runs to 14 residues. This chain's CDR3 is CASRTDFSYNEQFF. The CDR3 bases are TGTGCCAGCAGGACGGACTTCTCCTACAATGAGCAGTTCTTC.

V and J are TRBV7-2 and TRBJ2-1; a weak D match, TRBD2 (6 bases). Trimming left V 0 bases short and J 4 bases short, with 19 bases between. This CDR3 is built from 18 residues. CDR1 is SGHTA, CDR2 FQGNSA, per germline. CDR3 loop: CASSLASRTGVGYNEQFF. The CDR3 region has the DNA TGTGCCAGCAGCTTAGCCTCCAGAACGGGGGTGGGATACAATGAGCAGTTCTTC.

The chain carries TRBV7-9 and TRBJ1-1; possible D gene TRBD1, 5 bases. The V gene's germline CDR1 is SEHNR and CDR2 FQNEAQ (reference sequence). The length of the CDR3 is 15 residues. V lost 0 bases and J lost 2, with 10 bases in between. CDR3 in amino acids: CASSLAKGLNTEAFF. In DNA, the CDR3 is TGTGCCAGCAGCTTAGCGAAGGGGTTAAACACTGAAGCTTTCTTT.

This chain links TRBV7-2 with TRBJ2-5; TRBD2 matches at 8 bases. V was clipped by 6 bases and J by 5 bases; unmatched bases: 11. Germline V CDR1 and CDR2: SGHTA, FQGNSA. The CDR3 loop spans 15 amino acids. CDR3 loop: CASRPRGGGMETQYF. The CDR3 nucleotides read TGTGCCAGCAGACCGAGGGGCGGGGGGATGGAGACCCAGTACTTC.

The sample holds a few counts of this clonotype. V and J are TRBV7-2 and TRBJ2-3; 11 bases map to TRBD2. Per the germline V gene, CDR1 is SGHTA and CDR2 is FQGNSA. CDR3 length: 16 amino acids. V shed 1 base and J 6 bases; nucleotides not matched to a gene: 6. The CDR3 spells CASSLGLAGLSDTQYF. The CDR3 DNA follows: TGTGCCAGCAGCTTAGGACTAGCGGGACTATCGGATACGCAGTATTTT.

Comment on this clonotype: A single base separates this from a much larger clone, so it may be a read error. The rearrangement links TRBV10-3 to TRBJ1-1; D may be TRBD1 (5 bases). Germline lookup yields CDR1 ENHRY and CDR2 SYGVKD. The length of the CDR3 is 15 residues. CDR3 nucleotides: TGTGCCATCAGTGTCGGGGGAGGTTCGAACGCTGAAGCTTTCTTT. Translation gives CAISVGGGSNAEAFF.